The T cell receptor beta chain under discussion was sequenced for a study of T cells expressing NK-cell markers. Study-wide results and limits: Researchers report these clonotypes also headed the CD3+CD56-NKG2C+ fraction in several donors. The dominant NKG2C+ clonotypes represented about 1.0-7.0% of CD8+ T cells in six donors.

Worth noting for this clonotype: As yet, its antigen is unknown.

TCRdb reprocessed the 5' RACE reads and stores each CDR3 protein as one record, lacking DNA. The sample totals 500,000 to 600,000 distinct CDR3 sequences. This CDR3 has 20 amino acids. CDR1 is SGHTA, CDR2 FQGTGA, per germline. The specimen was blood T cells: a sorted CD56 or NKG2C T cell subset, CD4+ or CD8+ T cells, or bulk PBMC T cells (not recorded which). This clonotype was sampled from a man aged 18 to 29 in good health. V is TRBV7-3 and J is TRBJ2-1; TCRdb gives TRBD1 as the D gene, but with no DNA this cannot be confirmed. CDR3: CASSSPSDRGTSSSYNEQFF.